Below are 19 T cell receptor beta chains sequenced from a single sample in a study of T-cell memory formation after mild COVID-19. Via MiXCR, TCRdb re-called the 5' RACE reads, giving one row per CDR3 protein. Counted here are roughly 110,000 distinct CDR3 sequences, around 12% occurring once; the ten biggest clones make up around 30%. The sample was PBMCs or a T cell subset sorted from them (not recorded which). These receptors all stem from an adult woman who had mild COVID-19 (a few samples of this study predate the infection). Cell type and time point are not known.

This clonotype was observed a handful of times. This sequence joins TRBV25-1 and TRBJ2-3, with D possibly being TRBD2 (6 bases). The CDR3 has 14 amino acids. The germline gives CDR1 MGHDK, CDR2 SYGVNS. V lost 6 bases and J lost 3, with 13 bases in between. CDR3 region: CASSLTSWTDTQYF. CDR3 nucleotides: TGTGCCAGCAGCCTGACTAGTTGGACAGATACGCAGTATTTT.

This clonotype was counted only a few times. V gene TRBV4-1 combines with J gene TRBJ2-7, with D unclear. V was clipped by 0 bases and J by 7 bases, with 13 bases between them. In germline, CDR1 is MGHRA, CDR2 YSYEKL. There are 14 residues in the CDR3. The DNA for the CDR3 is TGCGCCAGCAGCCAAGAGAGTTCGTCTGGGGAGCAGTACTTC. Amino acids: CASSQESSSGEQYF.

This clonotype was observed many times. V gene TRBV7-9 combines with J gene TRBJ2-1, with 11 bases fitting TRBD2. CDR1 and CDR2 (germline): SEHNR, FQNEAQ (reference sequence). The CDR3 has 17 amino acids. With V trimmed by 5 bases and J by 1 base, 7 bases remained unmatched. The CDR3 spells CASSHILAGESYNEQFF. In nucleotides, the CDR3 is TGTGCCAGCAGCCACATACTAGCGGGAGAGTCCTACAATGAGCAGTTCTTC.

A few counts support this clonotype. The gene calls are TRBV27 and TRBJ1-1; 7 nucleotides agree with TRBD1. CDR3 length: 13 amino acids. Per germline, CDR1 MNHEY and CDR2 SMNVEV (reference sequence). V gave up 5 bases and J gave up 5 bases; unmatched junction bases: 5. The DNA for the CDR3 is TGTGCCAGCAGTCAGGGGGGGAGAACTGAAGCTTTCTTT. As protein: CASSQGGRTEAFF.

This sequence joins TRBV4-1 and TRBJ2-5; 8 bases line up with TRBD2. The CDR3 length is 16 residues. Germline V gene sequence: CDR1 MGHRA, CDR2 YSYEKL. V gave up 1 base and J gave up 4 bases; unmatched junction bases: 8. This CDR3 is CASSQAPGLEGETQYF. Here the CDR3 DNA reads TGCGCCAGCAGCCAAGCTCCGGGACTAGAAGGAGAGACCCAGTACTTC.

This clonotype has ten or more counts. CDR3 in DNA: TGTGCCAGCAGCCAAGAACCTTCGGACAGGACGAACACCGGGGAGCTGTTTTTT. It is translated as CASSQEPSDRTNTGELFF. The chain is built from TRBV4-2 and TRBJ2-2, with 7 nucleotides matching TRBD1. Per germline, CDR1 LGHNA and CDR2 YNFKEQ. The CDR3 contains 18 residues. Trimming cost V 0 bases and J 0 bases; bases outside gene matches: 7.

In this sample, this clonotype turned up a few times. This chain links TRBV15 with TRBJ2-7; TRBD2 might be the D (5 bases). V was clipped by 5 bases and J by 6 bases, with 14 bases between them. The CDR3 is 13 residues long. Germline lookup yields CDR1 LNHNV and CDR2 YYDKDF (reference sequence). CDR3 DNA: TGTGCCACCAGCCGACGGGGAGCTCCCGAGCAGTACTTC. Amino acid sequence: CATSRRGAPEQYF. Complete variable domain (other parts from reference TRBV15 and TRBJ2-7): DAMVIQNPRYQVTQFGKPVTLSCSQTLNHNVMYWYQQKSSQAPKLLFHYYDKDFNNEADTPDNFQSRRPNTSFCFLDIRSPGLGDTAMYLCATSRRGAPEQYFGPGTRLTVT.

V gene TRBV5-1 combines with J gene TRBJ2-1, with D possibly TRBD1 on 5 matching bases. The CDR3 loop spans 15 amino acids. The germline gives CDR1 SGHRS, CDR2 YFSETQ. Trimming shortened V by 2 bases and J by 4 bases, and 13 bases separated the two germline ends. This CDR3 reads CASSFRGASYNEQFF. The CDR3 coding sequence is TGCGCCAGCAGCTTTCGTGGGGCATCTTACAATGAGCAGTTCTTC.

The chain recombines TRBV12-3 or TRBV12-4 with TRBJ2-7, with D unresolved. V was shortened by 3 bases and J by 2 bases, with 8 bases between the two germline ends. The CDR3 has 13 amino acids. The DNA of the CDR3 is TGTGCCAGCAGTTTTCACTTGACCTACGAGCAGTACTTC. Amino acids: CASSFHLTYEQYF.

This clonotype was seen a few times. The chain combines TRBV6-5 with TRBJ2-7; D is perhaps TRBD2 (6 bases). Germline CDR1 is MNHEY and CDR2 is SVGAGI. The CDR3 has 16 amino acids. Trimming left V 4 bases short and J 6 bases short, with 22 bases between. CDR3 DNA: TGTGCCAGCAGTTTCTTACTCGGGTCGGGAGTGAGCGAGCAGTACTTC. Translating gives CASSFLLGSGVSEQYF.

This clonotype was recorded a few times. CDR3 loop: CSVEGGPLGDTGELFF. Here the CDR3 DNA reads TGCAGCGTTGAAGGGGGTCCACTCGGGGACACCGGGGAGCTGTTTTTT. V is TRBV29-1 and J is TRBJ2-2; maybe TRBD2 (5 bases). The CDR3 sequence is 16 residues long. Germline-derived CDR1 and CDR2 are SQVTM and ANQGSEA. The V and J ends lost 1 base and 3 bases respectively, with 15 bases between them.

This sequence joins TRBV7-9 and TRBJ2-5; 7 positions match TRBD2. The CDR3 has 16 amino acids. The V gene's germline CDR1 is SEHNR and CDR2 FQNEAQ (reference sequence). The V segment lost 4 bases and the J segment 1 base; nucleotides outside the gene matches: 9. For the CDR3, the DNA is TGTGCCAGCAGCTCCCCTAAGGGCGGGGGCCAAGAGACCCAGTACTTC. It yields the protein CASSSPKGGGQETQYF.

The chain joins TRBV15 to TRBJ1-5, with TRBD1 matching over 9 bases. The V gene's germline CDR1 is LNHNV and CDR2 YYDKDF (reference sequence). This CDR3 contains 16 residues. V lost 0 bases, J lost 6 bases, and 6 bases stayed unmatched. Here the CDR3 DNA reads TGTGCCACCAGCAGAGAGAAGACAGGGGGGATTCAGCCCCAGCATTTT. Translation: CATSREKTGGIQPQHF.

This clonotype was detected ten times or more. The chain links TRBV9 to TRBJ2-3; 7 nucleotides line up with TRBD2. After removal of 6 bases from V and 2 bases from J, the junction contained 9 bases not matched to a gene. The CDR3 consists of 15 residues. Germline CDR1 reads SGDLS; CDR2 reads YYNGEE. The CDR3 bases are TGTGCCAGCACCCGGGAGGACATTAACACAGATACGCAGTATTTT. Its protein is CASTREDINTDTQYF.

This clonotype was seen ten or more times. In DNA form, the CDR3 reads TGTGCCAGCAGCCAATCTCCCGGGACTAGCGCCACTGATACGCAGTATTTT. It encodes CASSQSPGTSATDTQYF. The chain uses TRBV3-1 and TRBJ2-3; TRBD2 agrees at 10 bases. The germline V gene has CDR1 LGHDT and CDR2 YNNKEL (reference sequence). This CDR3 comprises 17 residues. Losses at the gene ends were 2 bases for V and 6 bases for J; bases not matched to a gene: 11.

This clonotype showed up just a few times. The V and J genes are TRBV9 and TRBJ2-5; D unclear. The CDR3 has 13 amino acids. V was shortened by 3 bases and J by 2 bases, with 8 bases between the two germline ends. Per the germline V gene, CDR1 is SGDLS and CDR2 is YYNGEE. The CDR3 DNA reads as TGTGCCAGCAGCGGAATAGGACAAGAGACCCAGTACTTC. It encodes CASSGIGQETQYF.

The rearrangement joins TRBV7-8 to TRBJ2-1, with 11 bases aligning to TRBD2. The CDR3 has 18 residues. Germline V gene lookup returns CDR1 SGHVS and CDR2 FQNEAQ. With 1 base clipped from V and 5 bases from J, the junction kept 10 bases outside the gene matches. CDR3 nucleotide sequence: TGTGCCAGCAGCTTAGGAGGGGTAGCGGGGGGGCCCCACAATGAGCAGTTCTTC. Its translation: CASSLGGVAGGPHNEQFF.

This chain joins TRBV12-3 or TRBV12-4 and TRBJ2-7; possible D gene TRBD2, 5 bases. Trimming removed 3 bases at V and 5 bases at J, with 11 bases between. The CDR3 length is 13 residues. DNA of the CDR3: TGTGCCAGCAGTTTGGGGTTCGGGGACGAGCAGTACTTC. This encodes CASSLGFGDEQYF.

This clonotype was counted between two and nine times. The chain combines TRBV7-8 with TRBJ2-5; possibly TRBD1 or TRBD2 for D (7 bases each). V gave up 5 bases and J gave up 2 bases, with 15 bases separating them. The CDR3 runs to 15 residues. The germline V gene has CDR1 SGHVS and CDR2 FQNEAQ. CDR3 region: CASSLQGGIQETQYF. The CDR3 coding sequence is TGTGCCAGCAGCCTTCAGGGGGGGATTCAAGAGACCCAGTACTTC.